This TCR beta chain was sequenced during a study of CD8+ T cells in alopecia areata. Points from the study as a whole: More clonal than normal scalp was lesional scalp, particularly alopecia totalis/universalis.

RNA extraction and reverse transcription yielded cDNA as sequencing template. The data were produced by immunoSEQ multiplex PCR, yet TCRdb's version contains in-frame clones alone and is incomplete. This table holds 150,000 or so clones, roughly 66% found once. The CDR3 loop spans 15 amino acids. V lost 2 bases to trimming and J lost 5 bases; unmatched junction nucleotides: 8. Per the germline V gene, CDR1 is SGHTA and CDR2 is FQGNSA. As regards this clone: Its antigen is unknown.

This receptor was obtained from a human donor with alopecia areata. Source: CD8+ T cells sorted from blood, taken at week 0. This chain links TRBV7-2 with TRBJ1-1, with TRBD1 matching over 7 bases. The CDR3 is CASSLLMTGRTEAFF. The CDR3, as DNA: TGTGCCAGCAGCTTACTGATGACAGGGCGAACTGAAGCTTTCTTT.